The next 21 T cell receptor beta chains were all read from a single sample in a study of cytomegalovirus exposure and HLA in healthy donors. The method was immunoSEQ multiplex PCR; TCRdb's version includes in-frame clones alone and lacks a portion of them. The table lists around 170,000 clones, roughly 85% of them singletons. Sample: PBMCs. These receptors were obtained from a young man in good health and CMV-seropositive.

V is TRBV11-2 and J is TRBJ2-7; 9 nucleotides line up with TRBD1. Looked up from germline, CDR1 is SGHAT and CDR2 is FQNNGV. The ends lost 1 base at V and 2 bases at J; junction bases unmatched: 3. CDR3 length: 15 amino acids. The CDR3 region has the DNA TGTGCCAGCAGCTTAGGGGACAGGGCGACCTACGAGCAGTACTTC. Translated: CASSLGDRATYEQYF.

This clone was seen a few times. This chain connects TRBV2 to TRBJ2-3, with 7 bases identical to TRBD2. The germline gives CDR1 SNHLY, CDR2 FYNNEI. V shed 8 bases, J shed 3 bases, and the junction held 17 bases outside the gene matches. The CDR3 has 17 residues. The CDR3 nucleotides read TGTGCCAGCCTCCCCCTACCGGGGGGAAGTCGGACAGATACGCAGTATTTT. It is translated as CASLPLPGGSRTDTQYF. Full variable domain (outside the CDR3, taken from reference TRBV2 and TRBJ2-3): EPEVTQTPSHQVTQMGQEVILRCVPISNHLYFYWYRQILGQKVEFLVSFYNNEISEKSEIFDDQFSVERPDGSNFTLKIRSTKLEDSAMYFCASLPLPGGSRTDTQYFGPGTRLTVL.

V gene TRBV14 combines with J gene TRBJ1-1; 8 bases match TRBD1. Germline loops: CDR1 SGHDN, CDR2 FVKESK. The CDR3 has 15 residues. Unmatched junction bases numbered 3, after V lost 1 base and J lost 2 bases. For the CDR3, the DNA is TGTGCCAGCAGCCAAGGACAGGGGAAAAACACTGAAGCTTTCTTT. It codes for CASSQGQGKNTEAFF.

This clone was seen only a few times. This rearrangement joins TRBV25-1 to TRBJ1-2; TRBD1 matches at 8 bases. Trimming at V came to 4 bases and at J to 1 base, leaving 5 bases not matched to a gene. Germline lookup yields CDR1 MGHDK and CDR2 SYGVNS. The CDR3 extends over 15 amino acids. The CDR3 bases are TGTGCCAGCAGTGTGACAGGGGCAAGTAACTATGGCTACACCTTC. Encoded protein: CASSVTGASNYGYTF.

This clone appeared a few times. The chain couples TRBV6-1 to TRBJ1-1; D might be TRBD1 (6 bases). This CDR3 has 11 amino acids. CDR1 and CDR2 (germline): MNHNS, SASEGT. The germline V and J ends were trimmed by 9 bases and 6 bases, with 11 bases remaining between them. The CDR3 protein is CASLGQPEAFF. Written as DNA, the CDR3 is TGTGCCAGTCTGGGACAACCTGAAGCTTTCTTT.

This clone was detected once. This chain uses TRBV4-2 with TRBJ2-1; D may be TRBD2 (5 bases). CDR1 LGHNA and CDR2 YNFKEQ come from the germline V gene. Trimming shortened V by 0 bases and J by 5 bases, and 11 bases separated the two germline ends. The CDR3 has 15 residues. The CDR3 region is CASSQERQTNNEQFF. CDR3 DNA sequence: TGTGCCAGCAGCCAAGAGCGGCAGACTAACAATGAGCAGTTCTTC.

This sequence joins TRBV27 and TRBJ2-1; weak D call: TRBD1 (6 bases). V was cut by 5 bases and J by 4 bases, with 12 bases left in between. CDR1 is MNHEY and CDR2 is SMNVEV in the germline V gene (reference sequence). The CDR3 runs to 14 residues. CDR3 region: CASSTGQKYNEQFF. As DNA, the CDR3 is TGTGCCAGCAGTACGGGACAAAAATACAATGAGCAGTTCTTC.

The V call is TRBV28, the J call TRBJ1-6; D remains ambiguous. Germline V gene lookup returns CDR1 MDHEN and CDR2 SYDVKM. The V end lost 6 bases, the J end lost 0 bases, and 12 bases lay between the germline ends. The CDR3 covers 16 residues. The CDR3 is CASSQMSGSYNSPLHF. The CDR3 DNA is TGTGCCAGCAGCCAAATGTCGGGCTCCTATAATTCACCCCTCCACTTT.

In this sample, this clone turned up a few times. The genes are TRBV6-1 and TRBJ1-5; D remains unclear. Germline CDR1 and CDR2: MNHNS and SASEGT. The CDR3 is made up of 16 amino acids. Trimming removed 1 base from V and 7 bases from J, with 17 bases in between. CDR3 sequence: CASSEGSMVFGQPQHF. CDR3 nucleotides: TGTGCCAGCAGTGAAGGGAGTATGGTCTTCGGCCAGCCCCAGCATTTT.

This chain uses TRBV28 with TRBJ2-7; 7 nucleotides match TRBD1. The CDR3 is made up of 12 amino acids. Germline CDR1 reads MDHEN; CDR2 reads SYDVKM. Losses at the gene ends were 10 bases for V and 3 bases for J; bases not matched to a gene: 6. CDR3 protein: CAISGTVYEQYF. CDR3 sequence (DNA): TGTGCCATATCCGGGACAGTCTACGAGCAGTACTTC.

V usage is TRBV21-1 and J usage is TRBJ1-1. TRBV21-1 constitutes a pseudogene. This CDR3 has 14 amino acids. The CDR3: CARRWERVKTEAFF. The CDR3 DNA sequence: TGTGCCAGACGATGGGAGCGCGTTAAGACTGAAGCTTTCTTT.

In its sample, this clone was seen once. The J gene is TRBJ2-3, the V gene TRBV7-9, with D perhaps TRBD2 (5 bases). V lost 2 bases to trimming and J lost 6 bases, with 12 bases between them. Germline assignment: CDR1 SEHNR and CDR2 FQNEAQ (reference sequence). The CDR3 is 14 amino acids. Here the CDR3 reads CASSLSRELDTQYF. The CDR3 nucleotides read TGTGCCAGCAGCTTATCGAGGGAGTTGGATACGCAGTATTTT.

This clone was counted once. The CDR3 spells CASSPGTALGIQYF. CDR3 DNA: TGTGCCAGCAGTCCGGGGACTGCGTTAGGTATTCAGTACTTC. This chain uses TRBV27 with TRBJ2-4; D is possibly TRBD2 (6 bases). Germline V gives CDR1 MNHEY, CDR2 SMNVEV (reference sequence). CDR3 length: 14 amino acids. Deletions cut 5 bases from V and 10 bases from J, with 18 bases between.

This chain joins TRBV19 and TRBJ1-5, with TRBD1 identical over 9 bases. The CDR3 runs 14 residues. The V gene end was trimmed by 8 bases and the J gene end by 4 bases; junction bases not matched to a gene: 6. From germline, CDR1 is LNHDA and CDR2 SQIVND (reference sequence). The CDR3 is CASGRDRVNQPQHF. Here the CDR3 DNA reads TGTGCCAGTGGACGGGACAGGGTTAATCAGCCCCAGCATTTT.

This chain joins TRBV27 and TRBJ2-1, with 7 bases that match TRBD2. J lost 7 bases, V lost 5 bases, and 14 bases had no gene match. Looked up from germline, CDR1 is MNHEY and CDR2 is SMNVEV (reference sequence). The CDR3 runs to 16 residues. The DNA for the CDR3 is TGTGCCAGCAGTCACCCCCGGGGGGAATGGGGAAATGAGCAGTTCTTC. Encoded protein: CASSHPRGEWGNEQFF.

The chain's CDR3 is CASSPGHYGYGYTF. The CDR3 nucleotides are TGCGCCAGCAGCCCGGGACATTATGGCTATGGCTACACCTTC. The chain employs TRBV5-1 and TRBJ1-2, with a possible D match to TRBD1 (6 bases). V was clipped by 4 bases and J by 4 bases, with 14 bases between them. The germline gives CDR1 SGHRS, CDR2 YFSETQ. CDR3 length: 14 amino acids. Full variable domain (missing parts from reference TRBV5-1 and TRBJ1-2): KAGVTQTPRYLIKTRGQQVTLSCSPISGHRSVSWYQQTPGQGLQFLFEYFSETQRNKGNFPGRFSGRQFSNSRSEMNVSTLELGDSALYLCASSPGHYGYGYTFGSGTRLTVV.

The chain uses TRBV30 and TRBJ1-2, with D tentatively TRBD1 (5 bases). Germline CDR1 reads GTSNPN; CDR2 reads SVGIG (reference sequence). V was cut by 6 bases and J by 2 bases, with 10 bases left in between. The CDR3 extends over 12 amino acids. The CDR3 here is CACKTENYGYTF. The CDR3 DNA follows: TGTGCCTGCAAGACAGAAAACTATGGCTACACCTTC.

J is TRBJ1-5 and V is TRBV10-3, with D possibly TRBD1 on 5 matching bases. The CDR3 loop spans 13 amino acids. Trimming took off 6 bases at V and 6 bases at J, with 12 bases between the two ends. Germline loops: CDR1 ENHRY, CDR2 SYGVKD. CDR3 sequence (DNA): TGTGCCATCAGCACAGGTTTAGGTCAGCCCCAGCATTTT. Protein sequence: CAISTGLGQPQHF.

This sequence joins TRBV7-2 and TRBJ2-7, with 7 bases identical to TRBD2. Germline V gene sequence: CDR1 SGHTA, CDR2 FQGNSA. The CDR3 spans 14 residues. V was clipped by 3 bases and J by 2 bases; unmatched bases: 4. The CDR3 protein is CASSLLGLPYEQYF. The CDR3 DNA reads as TGTGCCAGCAGCTTGTTGGGACTACCCTACGAGCAGTACTTC.

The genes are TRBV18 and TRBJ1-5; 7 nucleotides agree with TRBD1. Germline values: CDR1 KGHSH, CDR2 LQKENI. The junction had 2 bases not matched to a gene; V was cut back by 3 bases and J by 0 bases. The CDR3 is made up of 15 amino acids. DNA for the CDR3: TGTGCCAGCTCACCCAGGGACAGTAGCAATCAGCCCCAGCATTTT. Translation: CASSPRDSSNQPQHF.

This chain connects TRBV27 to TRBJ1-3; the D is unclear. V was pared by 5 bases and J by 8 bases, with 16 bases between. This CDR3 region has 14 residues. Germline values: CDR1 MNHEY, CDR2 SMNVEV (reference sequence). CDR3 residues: CASSPSRLGDTIYF. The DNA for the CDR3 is TGTGCCAGCAGTCCCTCCCGTTTAGGAGACACCATATATTTT.